Listed below are T cell receptor beta chains from one sample, sequenced in a study of blood T cell repertoires in COVID-19. Sequencing used immunoSEQ multiplex PCR; TCRdb keeps in-frame clones, though not all of them. Of about 110,000 clones in the sample, 70% to 80% were seen once. The sequenced sample consisted of peripheral blood. The receptors were gathered from a man older than 75 with COVID-19, enrolled during active disease. Each CDR3 is given with its conserved first and last residue. Fields, in order: D gene, V gene, J gene, clone size, CDR3 DNA, CDR3 protein. A D gene is named only where the DNA matches it firmly. The size of a clone is reported for some rows only, either as once, few or many, or as a class for expanded clones.

d_call: TRBD1
v_call: TRBV6-1
j_call: TRBJ2-7
clone_size: NA
cdr3_nt: TGTGCCAGCAGTGAAGAGTGGACAGGGCTCTACGAGCAGTACTTC
cdr3_aa: CASSEEWTGLYEQYF

d_call: TRBD2
v_call: TRBV9
j_call: TRBJ2-3
clone_size: NA
cdr3_nt: TGTGCCAGCAGCGTAGCTACACTAGCGGGGAGCACAGATACGCAGTATTTT
cdr3_aa: CASSVATLAGSTDTQYF

d_call: NA
v_call: TRBV3-1/TRBV3-2
j_call: TRBJ1-3
clone_size: once
cdr3_nt: TGTGCCAGCAGCCAAACCGAGGGGGACACCATATATTTT
cdr3_aa: CASSQTEGDTIYF

d_call: NA
v_call: TRBV28
j_call: TRBJ1-5
clone_size: NA
cdr3_nt: TGTGCCAGCAGTTTAGAGGGATCTGGGAATCAGCCCCAGCATTTT
cdr3_aa: CASSLEGSGNQPQHF

d_call: TRBD1
v_call: TRBV4-2
j_call: TRBJ1-1
clone_size: NA
cdr3_nt: TGTGCCAGCAGCCAGACCGGACAGGGAAGGAACACTGAAGCTTTCTTT
cdr3_aa: CASSQTGQGRNTEAFF

d_call: TRBD2
v_call: TRBV27
j_call: TRBJ2-3
clone_size: NA
cdr3_nt: TGTGCCAGCAGTTTTTTTAGCGGGAGTGTGGATACGCAGTATTTT
cdr3_aa: CASSFFSGSVDTQYF

d_call: TRBD2
v_call: TRBV7-9
j_call: TRBJ2-3
clone_size: NA
cdr3_nt: TGTGCCAGCAGCTCCTCAGCGGGAGGGCCCGAGATTTTT
cdr3_aa: CASSSSAGGPEIF

d_call: TRBD2
v_call: TRBV30
j_call: TRBJ2-1
clone_size: NA
cdr3_nt: TGTGCCTGGGAGCGGGAGGGCCTCAATGAGCAGTTCTTC
cdr3_aa: CAWEREGLNEQFF

d_call: NA
v_call: TRBV7-3
j_call: TRBJ2-1
clone_size: NA
cdr3_nt: TGTGCCAGCAGCTTGGCCGCCGGGTCCTACAATGAGCAGTTCTTC
cdr3_aa: CASSLAAGSYNEQFF

d_call: NA
v_call: TRBV30
j_call: TRBJ1-2
clone_size: NA
cdr3_nt: TGTGCCTGGAACTACAGGGAGCGGGGCTATGGCTACACCTTC
cdr3_aa: CAWNYRERGYGYTF

d_call: TRBD1
v_call: TRBV19
j_call: TRBJ2-7
clone_size: NA
cdr3_nt: TGTGCCAGTAGTATTCAACAGGGGCGGTTCGGTTGGCCCCCCCACAACTACGAGCAGTACTTC
cdr3_aa: CASSIQQGRFGWPPHNYEQYF

d_call: NA
v_call: TRBV6-5
j_call: TRBJ2-6
clone_size: once
cdr3_nt: TGTGCCAGCAGCCCACAGGGATCTGGGGCCAACGTCCTGACTTTC
cdr3_aa: CASSPQGSGANVLTF

d_call: TRBD2
v_call: TRBV3-1/TRBV3-2
j_call: TRBJ2-3
clone_size: NA
cdr3_nt: TGTGCCAGCAGCCAGAGTCTAGCGGGTAGCACAGATACGCAGTATTTT
cdr3_aa: CASSQSLAGSTDTQYF

d_call: TRBD1
v_call: TRBV24-1
j_call: TRBJ1-5
clone_size: NA
cdr3_nt: TGTGCCACCAGTGATGTAGGACAGGGAGATCAGCCCCAGCATTTT
cdr3_aa: CATSDVGQGDQPQHF

d_call: NA
v_call: TRBV7-3
j_call: TRBJ2-7
clone_size: few
cdr3_nt: TGTGCCAGCAGACCCACCAGCGGGCTCTCCTACGAGCAGTACTTC
cdr3_aa: CASRPTSGLSYEQYF

d_call: NA
v_call: TRBV19
j_call: TRBJ1-2
clone_size: few
cdr3_nt: TGTGCCAGTAGTATCGGCCAGGGAGGCGGGAACTATGGCTACACCTTC
cdr3_aa: CASSIGQGGGNYGYTF

d_call: NA
v_call: TRBV7-3
j_call: TRBJ1-1
clone_size: NA
cdr3_nt: TGTGCCAGCAGAGAGACCGGGACTGAGAACACTGAAGCTTTCTTT
cdr3_aa: CASRETGTENTEAFF

d_call: TRBD1
v_call: TRBV10-1
j_call: TRBJ2-7
clone_size: NA
cdr3_nt: TGCGCCAGCAGTGAGTCTGGCAGGGGGCTCTACGAGCAGTACTTC
cdr3_aa: CASSESGRGLYEQYF

d_call: TRBD1
v_call: TRBV28
j_call: TRBJ1-5
clone_size: few
cdr3_nt: TGTGCCAGCAGTTCGGGACAGGGGGACCAGCCCCAGCATTTT
cdr3_aa: CASSSGQGDQPQHF

d_call: TRBD2
v_call: TRBV6-6
j_call: TRBJ2-1
clone_size: few
cdr3_nt: TGTGCCAGCAGTCTTTCCGGGACTAGCGGGCCCTACAATGAGCAGTTCTTC
cdr3_aa: CASSLSGTSGPYNEQFF

d_call: TRBD1
v_call: TRBV25-1
j_call: TRBJ2-1
clone_size: NA
cdr3_nt: TGTGCCAGCAGTATAACGGGACAGGGGGGTGAGCAGTTCTTC
cdr3_aa: CASSITGQGGEQFF

d_call: TRBD1
v_call: TRBV5-1
j_call: TRBJ1-4
clone_size: NA
cdr3_nt: TGCGCCAGCAGCTTGGGTCGACAGGGATGGGAGACTAATGAAAAACTGTTTTTT
cdr3_aa: CASSLGRQGWETNEKLFF

d_call: TRBD2
v_call: TRBV9
j_call: TRBJ2-1
clone_size: NA
cdr3_nt: TGTGCCAGCAGCCGGAGCGGGAGCTCCTACAATGAGCAGTTCTTC
cdr3_aa: CASSRSGSSYNEQFF

d_call: TRBD1
v_call: TRBV5-8
j_call: TRBJ2-1
clone_size: NA
cdr3_nt: TGTGCCAGCAGCTCTCGGGACAGTCAGTTCTTC
cdr3_aa: CASSSRDSQFF

d_call: NA
v_call: TRBV27
j_call: TRBJ1-1
clone_size: NA
cdr3_nt: TGTGCCAGCAGTTTCTATGGGGCGATGGACACTGAAGCTTTCTTT
cdr3_aa: CASSFYGAMDTEAFF

d_call: TRBD1
v_call: TRBV4-3
j_call: TRBJ2-3
clone_size: few
cdr3_nt: TGCGCCAGCAGCCCTCGGGGACAGGGGGCCGCAGATACGCAGTATTTT
cdr3_aa: CASSPRGQGAADTQYF

d_call: TRBD2
v_call: TRBV10-1
j_call: TRBJ2-1
clone_size: NA
cdr3_nt: TGCGCCAGACCTGAGAGGGGACTAGCTCAGTCCAATGAGCAGTTCTTC
cdr3_aa: CARPERGLAQSNEQFF

d_call: NA
v_call: TRBV28
j_call: TRBJ1-1
clone_size: NA
cdr3_nt: TGTGCCAGCAGTTTAGGACAATTTGAAGCTTTCTTT
cdr3_aa: CASSLGQFEAFF

d_call: TRBD1
v_call: TRBV24-1
j_call: TRBJ2-7
clone_size: NA
cdr3_nt: TGTGCCACCAGTGGAGGACAGGGCTACGAGCAGTACTTC
cdr3_aa: CATSGGQGYEQYF

d_call: NA
v_call: TRBV21-1
j_call: TRBJ1-2
clone_size: NA
cdr3_nt: TGTGCCAGCAGCAGGGACAGGGGGCATGTCGACTATGGCTACACCTTC
cdr3_aa: CASSRDRGHVDYGYTF

d_call: TRBD1
v_call: TRBV24-1
j_call: TRBJ1-5
clone_size: NA
cdr3_nt: TGTGCCACCAGTGACGGGACAGGGGGCGCGATCAATCAGCCCCAGCATTTT
cdr3_aa: CATSDGTGGAINQPQHF